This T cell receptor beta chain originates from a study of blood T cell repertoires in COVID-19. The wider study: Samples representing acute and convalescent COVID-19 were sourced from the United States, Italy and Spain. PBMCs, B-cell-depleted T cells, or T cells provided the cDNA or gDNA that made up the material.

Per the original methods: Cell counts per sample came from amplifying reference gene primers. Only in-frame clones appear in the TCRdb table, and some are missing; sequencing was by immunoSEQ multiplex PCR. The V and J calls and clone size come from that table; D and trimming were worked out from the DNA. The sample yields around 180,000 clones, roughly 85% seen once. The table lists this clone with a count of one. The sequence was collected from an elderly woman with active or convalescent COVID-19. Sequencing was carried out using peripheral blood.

CDR3 loop: CASSSYSEAFF. CDR3 sequence (DNA): TGTGCCAGCAGTTCTTACAGTGAAGCTTTCTTT. V and J are TRBV12-3 or TRBV12-4 and TRBJ1-1; D call uncertain. This CDR3 region has 11 residues. V gave up 4 bases and J gave up 7 bases, with 7 bases separating them.